This T cell receptor (beta chain) was captured in a study of T cell changes during pregnancy in multiple sclerosis. Method: immunoSEQ multiplex PCR; TCRdb's copy keeps in-frame clones and lacks some. Of 40,000 to 50,000 clones listed, around 84% were seen once; the top ten hold around 0.6%. The sample in question was CD4+ T cells from peripheral blood mononuclear cells, obtained before pregnancy. This TCR was sampled from a female donor with multiple sclerosis, enrolled in a pregnancy study.

The CDR3 region is CASVSTVLWSGYTF. The CDR3 DNA follows: TGTGCCAGCGTGAGCACGGTCCTGTGGAGTGGCTACACCTTC. This rearrangement joins TRBV6-1 to TRBJ1-2, with D hard to call. Looked up from germline, CDR1 is MNHNS and CDR2 is SASEGT. Deletions cut 8 bases from V and 7 bases from J, with 20 bases between. This CDR3 contains 14 residues.